Listed here is a single T cell receptor beta chain. Its antigen remains unknown. This specimen comes from a study of blood T cells in healthy people across ages. Study-level points and caveats: Relative to aged donors, long-lived donors carried more naive CD4+ cells and displayed higher diversity. TCR beta diversity per million T cells fell roughly linearly with age. The unknown donor CMV status may have confounded expanded clonotype changes.

A second PCR of roughly 7 to 11 cycles used a sample-barcoded 5' primer and a J-beta primer mix. A tag from a template-switch adaptor with 12 random nucleotides marked each cDNA molecule. Each CDR3 protein gets one entry after TCRdb re-called the 5' RACE reads with MiXCR. The table shows about 1.5 million distinct CDR3 sequences, with less than 45% occurring only once. This CDR3 has 16 amino acids. Germline CDR1 and CDR2: MGHRA and YSYEKL. Material: blood. This chain joins TRBV4-1 and TRBJ2-5; no clear D gene. The J call may be faulty, since TRBJ2-7 better matches the DNA end. The receptor was isolated from a woman younger than 35 in good health. CDR3 nucleotides: TGCGCCAGCAGCCAAGATACGGTCCGGAGAAGTTACGAGCAGTACTTC. Translation gives CASSQDTVRRSYEQYF.